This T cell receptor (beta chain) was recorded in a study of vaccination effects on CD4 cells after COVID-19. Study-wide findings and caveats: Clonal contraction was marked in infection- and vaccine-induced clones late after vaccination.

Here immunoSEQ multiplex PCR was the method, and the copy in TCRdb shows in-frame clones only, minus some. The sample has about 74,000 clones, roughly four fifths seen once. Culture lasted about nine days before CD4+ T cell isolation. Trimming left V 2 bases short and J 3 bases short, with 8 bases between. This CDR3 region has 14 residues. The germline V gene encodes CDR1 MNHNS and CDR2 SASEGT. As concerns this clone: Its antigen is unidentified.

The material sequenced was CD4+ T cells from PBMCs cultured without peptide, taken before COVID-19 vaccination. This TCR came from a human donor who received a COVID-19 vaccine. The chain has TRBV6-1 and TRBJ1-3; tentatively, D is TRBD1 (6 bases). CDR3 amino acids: CASSEQGIGNTIYF. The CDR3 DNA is TGTGCCAGCAGTGAACAGGGGATTGGAAACACCATATATTTT.